This T cell receptor beta chain is from a study of T cells in Graves' hyperthyroidism and ophthalmopathy. This CDR3 region has 19 residues. V shed 2 bases and J 0 bases; nucleotides not matched to a gene: 8. Germline loops: CDR1 SGHDN, CDR2 FVKESK. The investigators amplified TCR beta CDR3 regions from RNA transcripts. TCR CDR3 underwent first-round RT-PCR with the HTBI primer set. Each CDR3 protein gets one entry after TCRdb re-called the multiplex PCR reads with MiXCR. The sample lists approximately 600,000 distinct CDR3 sequences, about a fifth seen once, with roughly 30% in the top ten. It was uncontrolled infection, other autoimmune disease, pregnancy or lactation that excluded patients. Concerning this clonotype: Its antigen is not identified.

Study observations and caveats: Ophthalmopathy stood apart from stable hyperthyroidism in a 13 V-J model. Most clonotypes that expanded in the thyroid above 0.001 also showed up in blood.

The sequence derives from a young man with Graves' ophthalmopathy. The chain couples TRBV14 to TRBJ2-1; 12 bases agree with TRBD2. Material: blood. In DNA form, the CDR3 reads TGTGCCAGCAGCCAACTCCGGGTGACTAGCGGGAGCTCCTACAATGAGCAGTTCTTC. The encoded protein is CASSQLRVTSGSSYNEQFF.